Below are 26 T cell receptor beta chains sequenced from a single sample in a study of neurological immune-mediated disorders. Time point described: technical triplicate 2. TCRdb independently ran MiXCR on the 5' RACE reads; one entry per CDR3 protein. Of under 35,000 distinct CDR3 sequences listed, 10% to 15% are singletons. Sequenced input: CD4+ T cells from blood. These receptors all come from a female donor with HTLV-1-associated myelopathy (HAM/TSP).

The sample holds many counts of this clonotype. V and J are TRBV5-1 and TRBJ2-1; 9 positions match TRBD1. Per the germline V gene, CDR1 is SGHRS and CDR2 is YFSETQ. CDR3 length equals 15 residues. V lost 4 bases, J lost 6 bases, and 8 bases stayed unmatched. The CDR3 sequence is CASSPLQGARNEQFF. In nucleotides, the CDR3 is TGCGCCAGCAGCCCGCTACAGGGGGCGCGCAATGAGCAGTTCTTC. The whole variable domain, remainder taken from reference TRBV5-1 and TRBJ2-1, is KAGVTQTPRYLIKTRGQQVTLSCSPISGHRSVSWYQQTPGQGLQFLFEYFSETQRNKGNFPGRFSGRQFSNSRSEMNVSTLELGDSALYLCASSPLQGARNEQFFGPGTRLTVL.

The chain employs TRBV30 and TRBJ1-1; D perhaps matches TRBD1 (5 bases). This CDR3 is 13 amino acids long. CDR1 is GTSNPN, CDR2 SVGIG, per germline (reference sequence). V lost 0 bases and J lost 1, with 6 bases in between. The CDR3 DNA sequence: TGTGCCTGGAGTGTCCAGGGGAACACTGAAGCTTTCTTT. Protein product: CAWSVQGNTEAFF.

This clonotype was seen repeatedly, ten times or more. This chain connects TRBV12-3 or TRBV12-4 to TRBJ2-1; possible D gene TRBD1, 6 bases. The CDR3 consists of 18 residues. V dropped 2 bases and J dropped 1 base, with 18 bases sitting between them. The CDR3 nucleotides are TGTGCCAGCAGTTTAAAAGGGGGAAGTCATAAGTCCTACAATGAGCAGTTCTTC. Amino acids: CASSLKGGSHKSYNEQFF.

This clonotype is medium-sized within its sample. This chain connects TRBV7-9 to TRBJ1-3; unclear D gene. Germline CDR1 is SEHNR and CDR2 is FQNEAQ (reference sequence). V gave up 5 bases and J gave up 4 bases, with 3 bases separating them. CDR3 length: 11 amino acids. As DNA, the CDR3 is TGTGCCAGCAGCCAGGGAAACACCATATATTTT. Amino acid sequence: CASSQGNTIYF.

In its sample, this clonotype was seen many times. J is TRBJ2-3 and V is TRBV7-2, with TRBD2 matching over 7 bases. This CDR3 region has 15 residues. V was pared by 3 bases and J by 4 bases, with 7 bases of the junction left unmatched. Germline CDR1 SGHTA, CDR2 FQGNSA. CDR3 in amino acids: CASSFFAGAADTQYF. The CDR3 region has the DNA TGTGCCAGCAGCTTTTTTGCGGGAGCGGCAGATACGCAGTATTTT.

This clonotype has at least ten counts. The chain carries TRBV20-1 and TRBJ1-2; D ambiguous. This CDR3 has 12 residues. Trimming cost V 0 bases and J 11 bases, with 13 bases left between them. The germline V gene encodes CDR1 DFQATT and CDR2 SNEGSKA (reference sequence). The CDR3 loop is CSARDPGQGYTF. In DNA form, the CDR3 reads TGCAGTGCTAGAGATCCCGGGCAAGGGTACACCTTC.

This clonotype came up many times. The J gene is TRBJ2-3, the V gene TRBV7-2; perhaps TRBD1 as D (6 bases). The germline V and J ends were trimmed by 3 bases and 6 bases, with 13 bases remaining between them. Looked up from germline, CDR1 is SGHTA and CDR2 is FQGNSA. The CDR3 spans 14 residues. The chain's CDR3 is CASSFPRGFDTQYF. The CDR3 DNA sequence: TGTGCCAGCAGCTTCCCTAGGGGGTTTGATACGCAGTATTTT.

This clonotype was detected many times. This chain joins TRBV10-3 and TRBJ2-1; 9 bases are shared with TRBD2. CDR3 length: 16 residues. V lost 7 bases, J lost 10 bases, and 17 bases stayed unmatched. Per the germline V gene, CDR1 is ENHRY and CDR2 is SYGVKD. The CDR3 loop is CAIISSFSGGPSEQFF. In nucleotides, the CDR3 is TGTGCCATCATATCTTCTTTCAGCGGGGGGCCTAGCGAGCAGTTCTTC.

The table lists this clonotype with a few counts. The rearrangement links TRBV19 to TRBJ2-1; 9 nucleotides align to TRBD2. V gave up 10 bases and J gave up 3 bases; unmatched junction bases: 10. The CDR3 length is 15 residues. The germline V gene has CDR1 LNHDA and CDR2 SQIVND (reference sequence). The CDR3 sequence is CATKGIAGVYNEQFF. The DNA of the CDR3 is TGTGCCACCAAGGGGATAGCGGGAGTCTACAATGAGCAGTTCTTC.

This clonotype was recorded at least ten times. The CDR3 here is CSAKVPWGHTRTDTQYF. Here the CDR3 DNA reads TGCAGTGCTAAAGTGCCCTGGGGCCACACCCGCACAGATACGCAGTATTTT. The genes are TRBV20-1 and TRBJ2-3; D perhaps matches TRBD1 (5 bases). CDR3 size: 17 residues. Germline V gene data show CDR1 as DFQATT and CDR2 as SNEGSKA (reference sequence). Trimming left V 4 bases short and J 1 base short, with 21 bases between.

The chain joins TRBV7-2 to TRBJ2-7; TRBD2 is a possible D gene (5 bases). This CDR3 has 12 amino acids. The V gene's germline CDR1 is SGHTA and CDR2 FQGNSA. The V and J ends lost 4 bases and 3 bases respectively, with 7 bases between them. The chain's CDR3 is CASSSGLYEQYF. In DNA form, the CDR3 reads TGTGCCAGCAGCTCCGGACTCTACGAGCAGTACTTC.

The chain couples TRBV7-8 to TRBJ2-1; 9 bases align to TRBD1. Looked up from germline, CDR1 is SGHVS and CDR2 is FQNEAQ. The CDR3 totals 15 residues. CDR3 coding DNA: TGTGACGGCAGCAGTGACAGGGGGGCCTACAATGAGCAGTTCTTC. Protein: CDGSSDRGAYNEQFF.

This clonotype was detected ten times or more. This chain connects TRBV5-1 to TRBJ1-1; tentative D call: TRBD1 (5 bases). This CDR3 comprises 14 residues. The germline V gene encodes CDR1 SGHRS and CDR2 YFSETQ. Deletions cut 4 bases from V and 6 bases from J, with 16 bases between. The CDR3 coding sequence is TGCGCCAGCAGCCCCCCCGTCGGGGGGGCTGAAGCTTTCTTT. This sequence encodes CASSPPVGGAEAFF. The full variable domain, rest sourced from reference TRBV5-1 and TRBJ1-1, is KAGVTQTPRYLIKTRGQQVTLSCSPISGHRSVSWYQQTPGQGLQFLFEYFSETQRNKGNFPGRFSGRQFSNSRSEMNVSTLELGDSALYLCASSPPVGGAEAFFGQGTRLTVV.

There are many counts of this clonotype. The chain uses TRBV12-3 or TRBV12-4 and TRBJ2-1; 11 bases agree with TRBD2. This CDR3 is 15 amino acids long. V trimming: 6 bases; J trimming: 6 bases; junction bases outside the gene matches: 7. The CDR3 reads CASSPTSGRTNEQFF. The DNA for the CDR3 is TGTGCCAGCAGCCCAACTAGCGGGAGAACCAATGAGCAGTTCTTC.

At least ten counts were recorded for this clonotype. The J gene is TRBJ2-1, the V gene TRBV5-5; D ambiguous. V lost 0 bases, J lost 3 bases, and 13 bases lay in between. The germline gives CDR1 SGHKS, CDR2 YYEKEE (reference sequence). This CDR3 region has 16 residues. The CDR3 reads CASSLEGLGFYNEQFF. Here the CDR3 DNA reads TGTGCCAGCAGCTTGGAGGGCCTTGGCTTCTACAATGAGCAGTTCTTC. The whole variable domain, remainder taken from reference TRBV5-5 and TRBJ2-1, is DAGVTQSPTHLIKTRGQQVTLRCSPISGHKSVSWYQQVLGQGPQFIFQYYEKEERGRGNFPDRFSARQFPNYSSELNVNALLLGDSALYLCASSLEGLGFYNEQFFGPGTRLTVL.

In its sample, this clonotype was seen many times. CDR3 bases: TGTGCCAGCTCACACCGTCGGGGTTCAGATACGCAGTATTTT. This codes for CASSHRRGSDTQYF. The V and J genes are TRBV18 and TRBJ2-3, with TRBD2 as a possible D gene (5 bases). The CDR3 length is 14 residues. The germline CDR1 and CDR2 sequences are KGHSH and LQKENI. V gave up 4 bases and J gave up 4 bases, with 12 bases separating them.

This clonotype counts as medium-sized. The chain is built from TRBV29-1 and TRBJ1-1, with D uncertain. Looked up from germline, CDR1 is SQVTM and CDR2 is ANQGSEA. Deletions cut 6 bases from V and 1 base from J, with 9 bases between. The CDR3 length is 12 residues. CDR3 nucleotides: TGCAGCGTATACTCAGCGAACACTGAAGCTTTCTTT. It is translated as CSVYSANTEAFF.

This clonotype has at least ten counts. This rearrangement joins TRBV7-3 to TRBJ2-1, with D uncertain. The CDR3 extends over 11 amino acids. Germline V lookup: CDR1 SGHTA, CDR2 FQGTGA. V shed 4 bases and J shed 10 bases, with 8 bases lying between them. CDR3 sequence reads: CASSSLGEQFF. The CDR3 DNA reads as TGTGCCAGCAGCTCTCTCGGGGAGCAGTTCTTC.

This clonotype was counted a single time. A much larger clone lies a single base off, so this may be a read error. This chain connects TRBV30 to TRBJ2-3, with TRBD2 as a possible D gene (5 bases). From germline, CDR1 is GTSNPN and CDR2 SVGIG (reference sequence). The CDR3 sequence is 12 residues long. In nucleotides, the CDR3 is TGTGCCTGGATGCGGGCTACAGATATGCAGTATTTT. Amino acids: CAWMRATDMQYF.

This clonotype was recorded at least ten times. The V and J genes are TRBV29-1 and TRBJ2-2; tentative D call: TRBD1 (6 bases). CDR3 length equals 13 residues. Trimming left V 6 bases short and J 6 bases short, with 14 bases between. The germline V gene encodes CDR1 SQVTM and CDR2 ANQGSEA. CDR3 nucleotides: TGCAGCGTCGGACAGTTGGGGTCCGGGGAGCTGTTTTTT. This encodes CSVGQLGSGELFF.

This clonotype came up once. Sequence at one end of the junction differs from germline and may be a read error. V usage is TRBV24-1 and J usage is TRBJ2-7; D might be TRBD2 (5 bases). CDR3 length: 15 residues. Germline V gene lookup returns CDR1 KGHDR and CDR2 SFDVKD. CDR3 nucleotide sequence: TGTGTCACCATAGCGCCAGGTTTGTGGGTCTACGAGCAGTACTTC. It specifies CVTIAPGLWVYEQYF.

In its sample, this clonotype was seen many times. This rearrangement joins TRBV20-1 to TRBJ1-5, with 9 bases matching TRBD1. After removal of 5 bases from V and 0 bases from J, the junction contained 8 bases not matched to a gene. This CDR3 comprises 16 residues. Germline CDR1 DFQATT, CDR2 SNEGSKA (reference sequence). The CDR3 spells CSAVTGGLLSNQPQHF. In DNA form, the CDR3 reads TGCAGTGCTGTCACAGGGGGCCTTCTTAGCAATCAGCCCCAGCATTTT.

This clonotype was seen ten or more times. The CDR3 region has the DNA TGCAGTGCTAGACCCCAGGGCACAGATACGCAGTATTTT. Residues: CSARPQGTDTQYF. The J gene is TRBJ2-3, the V gene TRBV20-1; D uncertain. Germline V CDR1 and CDR2: DFQATT, SNEGSKA (reference sequence). V gave up 2 bases and J gave up 1 base, with 7 bases separating them. The CDR3 runs 13 residues.

This clonotype showed up many times. DNA of the CDR3: TGTGCCCTAACGAGCTCCTACGAGCAGTACTTC. It codes for CALTSSYEQYF. This chain links TRBV2 with TRBJ2-7; D is unclear. The CDR3 is 11 residues long. The germline gives CDR1 SNHLY, CDR2 FYNNEI. V lost 11 bases to trimming and J lost 0 bases, with 8 bases between them. The full variable domain, rest sourced from reference TRBV2 and TRBJ2-7, is EPEVTQTPSHQVTQMGQEVILRCVPISNHLYFYWYRQILGQKVEFLVSFYNNEISEKSEIFDDQFSVERPDGSNFTLKIRSTKLEDSAMYFCALTSSYEQYFGPGTRLTVT.

This clonotype has at least ten counts. The chain recombines TRBV10-1 with TRBJ2-1, with D possibly being TRBD2 (11 bases). Deletions cut 5 bases from V and 7 bases from J, with 27 bases between. Germline V lookup: CDR1 WNHNN, CDR2 SYGVQD (reference sequence). This CDR3 contains 18 residues. CDR3 region: CASSHGTGVASGRNEQFF. For the CDR3, the DNA is TGCGCCAGCAGTCACGGGACAGGGGTGGCTAGCGGGAGGAATGAGCAGTTCTTC.

To note about this clonotype: The junction and the germline gene differ at one end; a read error may be behind it. The rearrangement uses TRBV3-1 and TRBJ1-6; the D gene is possibly TRBD1 (6 bases). The length of the CDR3 is 14 residues. Per germline, CDR1 LGHDT and CDR2 YNNKEL (reference sequence). CDR3 DNA: TGTGCCAGCATCAAAGGACAGTCTGAACTACCCCCCCACTTT. This gives the protein CASIKGQSELPPHF. The complete variable domain, with remaining parts taken from reference TRBV3-1 and TRBJ1-6, reads DTAVSQTPKYLVTQMGNDKSIKCEQNLGHDTMYWYKQDSKKFLKIMFSYNNKELIINETVPNRFSPKSPDKAHLNLHINSLELGDSAVYFCASIKGQSELPPHFGNGTRLTVT.